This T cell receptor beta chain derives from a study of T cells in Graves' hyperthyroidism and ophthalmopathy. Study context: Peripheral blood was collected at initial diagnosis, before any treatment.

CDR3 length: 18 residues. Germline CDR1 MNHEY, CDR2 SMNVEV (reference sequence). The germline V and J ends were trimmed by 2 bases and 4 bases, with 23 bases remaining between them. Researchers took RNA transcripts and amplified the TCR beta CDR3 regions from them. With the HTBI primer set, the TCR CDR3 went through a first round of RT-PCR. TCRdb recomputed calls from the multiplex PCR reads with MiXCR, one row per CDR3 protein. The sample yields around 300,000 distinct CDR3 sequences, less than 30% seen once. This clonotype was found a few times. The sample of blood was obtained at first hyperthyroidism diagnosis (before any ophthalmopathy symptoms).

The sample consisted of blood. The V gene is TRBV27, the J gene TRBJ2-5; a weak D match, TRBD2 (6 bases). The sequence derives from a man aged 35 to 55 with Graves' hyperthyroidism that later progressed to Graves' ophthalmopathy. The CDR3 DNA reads TGTGCCAGCAGTTTACGTTGGCTGCGGAGGGGACCCGGAGAGACCCAGTACTTC. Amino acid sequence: CASSLRWLRRGPGETQYF.